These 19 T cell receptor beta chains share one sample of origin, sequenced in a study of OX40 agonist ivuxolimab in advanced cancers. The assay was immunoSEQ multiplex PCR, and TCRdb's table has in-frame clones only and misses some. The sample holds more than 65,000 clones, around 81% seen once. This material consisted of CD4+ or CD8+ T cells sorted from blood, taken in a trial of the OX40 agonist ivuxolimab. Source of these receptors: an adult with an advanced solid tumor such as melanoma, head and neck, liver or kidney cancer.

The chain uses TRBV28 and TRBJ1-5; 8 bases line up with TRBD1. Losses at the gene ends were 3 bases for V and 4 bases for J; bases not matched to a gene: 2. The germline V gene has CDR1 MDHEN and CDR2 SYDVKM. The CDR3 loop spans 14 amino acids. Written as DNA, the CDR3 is TGTGCCAGCAGTTTGGACAGGGAAAATCAGCCCCAGCATTTT. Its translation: CASSLDRENQPQHF.

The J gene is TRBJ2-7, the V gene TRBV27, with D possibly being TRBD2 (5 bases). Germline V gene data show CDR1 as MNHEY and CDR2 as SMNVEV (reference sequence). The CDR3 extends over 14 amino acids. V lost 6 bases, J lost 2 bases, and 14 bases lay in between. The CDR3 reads CASRPFTEAYEQYV. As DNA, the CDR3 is TGTGCCAGCAGACCCTTTACGGAGGCCTACGAGCAGTACGTC.

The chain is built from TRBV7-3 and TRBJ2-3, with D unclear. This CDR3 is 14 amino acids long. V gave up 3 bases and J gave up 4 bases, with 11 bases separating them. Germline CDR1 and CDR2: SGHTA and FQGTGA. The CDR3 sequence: CASSFGVPPDTQYF. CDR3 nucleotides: TGTGCCAGCAGCTTCGGAGTTCCCCCAGATACGCAGTATTTT.

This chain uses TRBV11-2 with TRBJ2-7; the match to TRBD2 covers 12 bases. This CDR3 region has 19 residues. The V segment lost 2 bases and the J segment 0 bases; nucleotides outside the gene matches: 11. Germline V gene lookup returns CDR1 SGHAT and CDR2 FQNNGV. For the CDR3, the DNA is TGTGCCAGCAGCTTAAATATCGGACTAGCGGGGCCCAGCTCCTACGAGCAGTACGTC. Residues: CASSLNIGLAGPSSYEQYV.

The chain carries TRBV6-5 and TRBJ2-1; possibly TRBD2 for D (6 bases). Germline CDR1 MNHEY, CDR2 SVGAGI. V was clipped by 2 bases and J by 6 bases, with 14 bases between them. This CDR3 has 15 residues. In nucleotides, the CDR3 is TGTGCCAGCAGTTACGTAGCGGAGCGCCTCAATGAGCAGTTCTTC. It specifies CASSYVAERLNEQFF.

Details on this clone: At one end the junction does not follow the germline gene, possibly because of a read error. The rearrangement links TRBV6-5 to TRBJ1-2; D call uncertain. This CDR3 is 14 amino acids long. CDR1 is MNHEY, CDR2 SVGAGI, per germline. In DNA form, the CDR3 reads TGTGCCATCAGTCACATAGGAGCTAACTATGGCTACACCTTC. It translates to CAISHIGANYGYTF.

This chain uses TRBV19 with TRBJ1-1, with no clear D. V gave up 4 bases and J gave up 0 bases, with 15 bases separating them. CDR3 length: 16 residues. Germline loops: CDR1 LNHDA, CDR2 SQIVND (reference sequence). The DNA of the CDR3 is TGTGCCAGTAGTAAAAACCCGACACCCATGAACACTGAAGCTTTCTTT. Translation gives CASSKNPTPMNTEAFF.

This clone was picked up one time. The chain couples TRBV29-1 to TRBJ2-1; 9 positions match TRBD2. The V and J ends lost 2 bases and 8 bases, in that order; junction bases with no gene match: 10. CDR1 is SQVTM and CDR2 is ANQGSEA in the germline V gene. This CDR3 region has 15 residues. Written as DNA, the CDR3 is TGCAGCGTTGAAATCGGCGGGAGGGCCGCGGATGAGCAGTTCTTC. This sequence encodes CSVEIGGRAADEQFF.

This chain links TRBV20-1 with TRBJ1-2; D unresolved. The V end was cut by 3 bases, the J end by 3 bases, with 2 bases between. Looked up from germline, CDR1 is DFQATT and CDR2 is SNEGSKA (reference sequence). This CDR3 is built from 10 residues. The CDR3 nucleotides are TGCAGTGCTAGGGACTATGGCTACACCTTC. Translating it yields CSARDYGYTF.

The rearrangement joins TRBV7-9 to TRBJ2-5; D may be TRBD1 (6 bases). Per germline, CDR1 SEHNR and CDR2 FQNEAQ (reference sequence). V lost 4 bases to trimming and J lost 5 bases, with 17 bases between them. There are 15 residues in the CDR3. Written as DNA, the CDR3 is TGTGCCAGCAGCTCACAGGGCCCCGAAGGGGAGACCCAGTACTTC. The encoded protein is CASSSQGPEGETQYF.

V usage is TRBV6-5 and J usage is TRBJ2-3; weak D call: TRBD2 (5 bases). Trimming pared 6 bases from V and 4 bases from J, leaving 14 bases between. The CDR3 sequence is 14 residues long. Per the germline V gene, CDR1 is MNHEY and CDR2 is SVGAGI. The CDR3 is CASRWSAGADTQYF. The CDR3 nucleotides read TGTGCCAGCAGATGGTCAGCCGGGGCAGATACGCAGTATTTT.

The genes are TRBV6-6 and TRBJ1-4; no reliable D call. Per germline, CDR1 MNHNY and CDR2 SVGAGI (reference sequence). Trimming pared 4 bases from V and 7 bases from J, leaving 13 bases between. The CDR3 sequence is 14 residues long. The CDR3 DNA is TGTGCCAGCAGTTCGATTGGGGAAGGTGAAAAACTGTTTTTT. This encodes CASSSIGEGEKLFF.

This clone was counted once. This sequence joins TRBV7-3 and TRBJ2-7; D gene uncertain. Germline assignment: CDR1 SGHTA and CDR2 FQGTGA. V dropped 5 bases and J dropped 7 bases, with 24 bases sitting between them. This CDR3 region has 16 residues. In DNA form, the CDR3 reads TGTGCCAGCAGCCCAAACCCCCGCGATCTACGTGGAGAGCAGTACTTC. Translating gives CASSPNPRDLRGEQYF.

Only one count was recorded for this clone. CDR3 sequence (DNA): TGTGCCAGCAGGGGGGGACTAGCGGGAGTAGGAGAGACCCAGTACTTC. This gives the protein CASRGGLAGVGETQYF. The chain has TRBV2 and TRBJ2-5; 14 bases agree with TRBD2. Trimming at V came to 6 bases and at J to 4 bases, leaving 7 bases not matched to a gene. Germline-derived CDR1 and CDR2 are SNHLY and FYNNEI. The CDR3 totals 16 residues.

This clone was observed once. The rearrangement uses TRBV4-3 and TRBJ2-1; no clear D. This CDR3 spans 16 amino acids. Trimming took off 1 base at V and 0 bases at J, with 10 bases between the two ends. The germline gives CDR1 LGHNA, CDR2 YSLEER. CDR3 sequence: CASSQVDIISYNEQFF. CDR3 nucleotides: TGCGCCAGCAGCCAAGTTGACATTATCTCCTACAATGAGCAGTTCTTC.

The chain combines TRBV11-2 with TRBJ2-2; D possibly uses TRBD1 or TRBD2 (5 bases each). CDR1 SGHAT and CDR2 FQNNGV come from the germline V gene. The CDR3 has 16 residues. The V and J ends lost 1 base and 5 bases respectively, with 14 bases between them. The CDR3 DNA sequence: TGTGCCAGCAGCTTAGGTCTGAGAGGGGAGACCGGGGAGCTGTTTTTT. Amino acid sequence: CASSLGLRGETGELFF.

The CDR3 spells CASSSGLAGNQETQYF. CDR3 bases: TGTGCCAGCAGCTCAGGACTAGCGGGGAATCAAGAGACCCAGTACTTC. J is TRBJ2-5 and V is TRBV7-2; 12 nucleotides align to TRBD2. This CDR3 has 16 amino acids. Germline trimming cut 4 bases from V and 2 bases from J; bases unmatched to any gene: 5. Germline V gives CDR1 SGHTA, CDR2 FQGNSA.

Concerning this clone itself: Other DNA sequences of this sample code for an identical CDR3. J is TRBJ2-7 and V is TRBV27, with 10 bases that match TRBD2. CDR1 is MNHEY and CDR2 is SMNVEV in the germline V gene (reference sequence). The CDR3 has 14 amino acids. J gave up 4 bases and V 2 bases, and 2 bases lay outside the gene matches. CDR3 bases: TGTGCCAGCAGTTTAGCTAGCGGGAGTTACGAGCAGTACTTC. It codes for CASSLASGSYEQYF.

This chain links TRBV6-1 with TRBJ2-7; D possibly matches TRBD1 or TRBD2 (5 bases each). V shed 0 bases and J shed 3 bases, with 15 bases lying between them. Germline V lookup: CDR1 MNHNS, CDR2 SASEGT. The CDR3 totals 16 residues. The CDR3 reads CASSEASSGAYYEQYF. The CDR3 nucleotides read TGTGCCAGCAGTGAAGCGAGCTCCGGGGCCTACTACGAGCAGTACTTC.